This TCR beta chain was captured by sequencing in a study of neurological immune-mediated disorders. Study-wide points: Among expanded clones, no CDR3 amino acid sequences were shared across subjects, a pattern suggesting private repertoires in all groups.

This clonotype was found many times. Its cognate antigen is unknown. The sorted libraries started from roughly 1 million CD4+ or CD8+ T cells. The junction had 7 bases not matched to a gene; V was cut back by 4 bases and J by 9 bases. CDR1 is SGHRS and CDR2 is YFSETQ in the germline V gene. This CDR3 has 13 amino acids. TCRdb called the 5' RACE reads again in MiXCR, with one record for every CDR3 protein. This sample yields more than 30,000 distinct CDR3 sequences, of which over 3.5% are seen a single time; roughly 25% belongs to the top ten. The sequence was collected from a woman between 40 and 55 years old in good health. The sample consisted of CD4+ T cells from blood. The chain recombines TRBV5-1 with TRBJ1-5; TRBD1 agrees at 7 bases. CDR3 sequence (DNA): TGCGCCAGCAGCCCCGGGACAGACTCGCCCCAGCATTTT. This encodes CASSPGTDSPQHF.